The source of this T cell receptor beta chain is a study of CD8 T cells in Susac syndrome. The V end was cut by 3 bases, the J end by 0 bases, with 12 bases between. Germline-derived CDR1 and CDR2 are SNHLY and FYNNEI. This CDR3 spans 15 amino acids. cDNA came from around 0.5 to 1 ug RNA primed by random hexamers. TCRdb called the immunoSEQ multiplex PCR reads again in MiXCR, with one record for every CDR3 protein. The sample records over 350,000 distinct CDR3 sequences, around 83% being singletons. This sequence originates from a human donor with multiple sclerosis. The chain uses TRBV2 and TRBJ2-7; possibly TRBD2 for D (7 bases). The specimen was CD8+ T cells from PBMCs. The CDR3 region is CASSEGRGLSYEQYF. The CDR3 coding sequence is TGTGCCAGCAGTGAGGGGCGGGGGCTCTCCTACGAGCAGTACTTC.